This T cell receptor beta chain was observed in a study of cytomegalovirus exposure and HLA in healthy donors. Nominally healthy donors were sampled, though unrecorded immune exposures were likely. Study observations and caveats: A later analysis found that most CMV-associated TCR beta chains appeared HLA-restricted. Later analysis found that TCR beta chains associated with HLA were more clonally expanded than other, equally common chains.

In the case of this clone: Its specificity is not known.

This PCR relied on a set of 60 Vbeta primers and 13 Jbeta primers. Sequenced by immunoSEQ multiplex PCR; TCRdb stores in-frame clones only, minus some. In total, the table holds 130,000 to 150,000 clones. CDR1 and CDR2 from the germline V gene are SGHNT and YENEEA. Trimming removed 5 bases at V and 3 bases at J, with 11 bases between. CDR3 length equals 13 residues. Sequenced input: PBMCs. J is TRBJ2-7 and V is TRBV11-3; tentatively, D is TRBD1 (5 bases). This TCR came from a middle-aged man in good health and CMV-seronegative. This chain's CDR3 is CASSPGQDYEQYF. CDR3 DNA: TGTGCCAGCAGCCCTGGACAAGACTACGAGCAGTACTTC.